This T cell receptor (beta chain) was recovered during a study of cytomegalovirus exposure and HLA in healthy donors. The study ran its PCR with 60 Vbeta and 13 Jbeta primers. Assay used: immunoSEQ multiplex PCR; TCRdb lists only in-frame clones, some missing. The table has about 180,000 clones, roughly 82% seen once. V dropped 8 bases and J dropped 3 bases, with 11 bases sitting between them. This CDR3 has 13 residues. Per germline, CDR1 SNHLY and CDR2 FYNNEI. Sequenced input: PBMCs. This receptor was identified in a woman between 50 and 59 years old in good health and CMV-seronegative. The gene calls are TRBV2 and TRBJ2-1; maybe TRBD2 (5 bases). Written as DNA, the CDR3 is TGTGCCAGCGGGAGCAGGCTCTACAATGAGCAGTTCTTC. The encoded protein is CASGSRLYNEQFF.